This T cell receptor beta chain was sequenced in a study of T-cell reconstitution after alpha-beta-depleted transplantation in children. This clonotype has a handful of counts. Its antigen is as yet unknown. Findings and limits, study-wide: Several hundred rapidly expanded clones from non-depleted graft cells reportedly supplied alpha-beta T cells about two months post-transplant. Surviving recipient T cells and thymic progenitors accounted for the high day-60 TCRbeta diversity observed in some patients.

The ends lost 6 bases at V and 3 bases at J; junction bases unmatched: 9. The CDR3 runs 17 residues. As it was prepared, the TCRbeta library received unique molecular identifiers. TCRdb fed the PCR reads into MiXCR, producing one record per CDR3 protein. The repertoire consists of about 980,000 distinct CDR3 sequences, with under 30% occurring once and the leading ten covering roughly 28%. The V call is TRBV12-3 or TRBV12-4, the J call TRBJ2-1; 12 bases fit TRBD2. This receptor was identified in a boy under two years old who had a stem cell transplant for SCID, so the T cells may come from the graft donor. The specimen comprised PBMCs, mostly from graft donor cells, sampled 360 days after TCRalphabeta/CD19-depleted stem cell transplant. CDR3 nucleotides: TGTGCCAGCAGAATTCGACGGACTAGCGGGGACTACAATGAGCAGTTCTTC. Translating gives CASRIRRTSGDYNEQFF.